These 5 T cell receptor beta chains originate from one sample sequenced in a study of shared T cell receptors in the human thymus. Clones were read by immunoSEQ multiplex PCR, and TCRdb kept only the in-frame ones, dropping some. The sample consists of 630,000 or so clones, approximately 89% of them appearing once. The same data also went into a second study, on human thymus T cells.

The specimen was thymocytes. The receptor set was obtained from a boy under two years old with a congenital heart defect.

The rearrangement links TRBV29-1 to TRBJ2-1, with TRBD1 matching over 8 bases. The germline CDR1 and CDR2 sequences are SQVTM and ANQGSEA. The CDR3 consists of 14 residues. Germline trimming cut 3 bases from V and 4 bases from J; bases unmatched to any gene: 5. The CDR3 is CSVDRDRRYNEQFF. The CDR3 nucleotides read TGCAGCGTTGATCGGGACAGGCGATACAATGAGCAGTTCTTC.

The chain employs TRBV12-5 and TRBJ1-5, with D possibly TRBD1 on 5 matching bases. CDR1 and CDR2 (germline): LGHNT, FRNRAP. Trimming took off 4 bases at V and 0 bases at J, with 13 bases between the two ends. CDR3 size: 16 residues. CDR3 loop: CASGWNRRYSNQPQHF. Here the CDR3 DNA reads TGTGCTAGTGGTTGGAACAGGAGATATAGCAATCAGCCCCAGCATTTT.

About this clone itself: Other DNA variants within this sample encode the same CDR3. This chain uses TRBV27 with TRBJ1-6; D unclear. The length of the CDR3 is 15 residues. The V end was cut by 4 bases, the J end by 6 bases, with 13 bases between. Per the germline V gene, CDR1 is MNHEY and CDR2 is SMNVEV (reference sequence). The CDR3 DNA reads TGTGCCAGCAGTTCGAGGCGAGTCTCTAATTCACCCCTCCACTTT. The encoded protein is CASSSRRVSNSPLHF.

The chain has TRBV7-8 and TRBJ1-5; D is undetermined. The CDR3 totals 14 residues. The germline gives CDR1 SGHVS, CDR2 FQNEAQ. The V end lost 1 base, the J end lost 5 bases, and 9 bases lay between the germline ends. CDR3 protein: CASSLGNEDQPQHF. DNA of the CDR3: TGTGCCAGCAGCTTAGGGAACGAGGATCAGCCCCAGCATTTT.

V is TRBV6-6 and J is TRBJ2-1; D perhaps matches TRBD2 (6 bases). CDR1 MNHNY and CDR2 SVGAGI come from the germline V gene (reference sequence). The CDR3 is 13 residues long. V lost 6 bases and J lost 4, with 10 bases in between. The DNA of the CDR3 is TGTGCCAGCAGCAGGGACTTTTACAATGAGCAGTTCTTC. It encodes CASSRDFYNEQFF.